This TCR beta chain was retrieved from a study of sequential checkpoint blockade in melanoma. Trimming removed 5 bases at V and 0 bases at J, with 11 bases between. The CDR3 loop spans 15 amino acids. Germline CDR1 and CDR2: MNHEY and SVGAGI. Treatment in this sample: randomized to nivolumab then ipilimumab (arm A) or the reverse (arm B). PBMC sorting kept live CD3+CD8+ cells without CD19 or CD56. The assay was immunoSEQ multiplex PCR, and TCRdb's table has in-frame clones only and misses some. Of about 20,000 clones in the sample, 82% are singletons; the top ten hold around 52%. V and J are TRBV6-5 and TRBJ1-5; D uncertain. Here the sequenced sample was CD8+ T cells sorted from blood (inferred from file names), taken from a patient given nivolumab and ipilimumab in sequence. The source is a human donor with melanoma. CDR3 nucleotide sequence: TGTGCCAGCAGTCACTACGGGGTTAGCAATCAGCCCCAGCATTTT. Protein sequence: CASSHYGVSNQPQHF.